This TCR beta chain is drawn from a study of technical replicates of blood from a handful of donors. This CDR3 is 13 amino acids long. Trimming cost V 4 bases and J 5 bases; bases outside gene matches: 5. Germline CDR1 reads SGHRS; CDR2 reads YFSETQ. The protocol was immunoSEQ multiplex PCR, while the TCRdb copy is restricted to in-frame clones and leaves out a portion. The sample gives tens of thousands of clones, 95% of which show up once; around 0.24% is in the top ten. The clonotype was recovered from a human donor in good health. The chain combines TRBV5-1 with TRBJ2-5; 7 bases are shared with TRBD1. The sequenced sample consisted of T cells isolated from PBMCs. CDR3 protein: CASSLRGMETQYF. CDR3 DNA: TGCGCCAGCAGCCTCAGGGGGATGGAGACCCAGTACTTC.